Listed here are 28 T cell receptor beta chains from one sample, sequenced in a study of blood T cell repertoires in COVID-19. Clones were read by immunoSEQ multiplex PCR, and TCRdb kept only the in-frame ones, dropping some. The sample lists tens of thousands of clones, 89% seen once, with roughly 5% in the top ten. The sequencing sample was made of peripheral blood. These receptors were collected from a man in his 60s with COVID-19, enrolled during active disease.

CDR3 sequence reads: CASSMGLQGIEQYF. CDR3 sequence (DNA): TGTGCCAGTAGTATGGGGTTACAGGGAATCGAGCAGTACTTC. The chain carries TRBV19 and TRBJ2-7, with D maybe TRBD1 (6 bases). The V end lost 3 bases, the J end lost 6 bases, and 15 bases lay between the germline ends. CDR3 length: 14 amino acids. CDR1 LNHDA and CDR2 SQIVND come from the germline V gene (reference sequence).

V and J are TRBV29-1 and TRBJ2-1, with 13 nucleotides matching TRBD2. This CDR3 has 13 amino acids. V shed 7 bases and J 8 bases; nucleotides not matched to a gene: 5. Germline V gene sequence: CDR1 SQVTM, CDR2 ANQGSEA. CDR3 nucleotide sequence: TGCAGCGGTGGGACTAGCGGGAACGATGAGCAGTTCTTC. Its protein is CSGGTSGNDEQFF.

This chain links TRBV5-1 with TRBJ2-3; D not resolved. Germline lookup yields CDR1 SGHRS and CDR2 YFSETQ. CDR3 length equals 13 residues. V gave up 3 bases and J gave up 3 bases, with 8 bases separating them. The CDR3 DNA sequence: TGCGCCAGCAGCTCCCCTTCGACAGATACGCAGTATTTT. Translated: CASSSPSTDTQYF.

This clone was seen only once. The chain carries TRBV2 and TRBJ2-1, with 11 bases matching TRBD2. CDR1 is SNHLY and CDR2 is FYNNEI in the germline V gene. Trimming removed 9 bases from V and 8 bases from J; junction bases left unmatched: 9. The CDR3 spans 14 residues. In nucleotides, the CDR3 is TGTGCCAGTGCAACTAGCGGGAGTAAACATGAGCAGTTCTTC. Translating it yields CASATSGSKHEQFF.

The rearrangement joins TRBV6-2 or TRBV6-3 to TRBJ1-2; 7 bases line up with TRBD1. Germline lookup yields CDR1 MNHEY and CDR2 SVGEGT. CDR3 length: 13 amino acids. Losses at the gene ends were 5 bases for V and 6 bases for J; bases not matched to a gene: 6. As DNA, the CDR3 is TGTGCCAGCAGTCCCAGACAGGGTGATGGCTACACCTTC. Translated: CASSPRQGDGYTF.

The chain is built from TRBV19 and TRBJ2-2, with 8 bases aligning to TRBD1. The germline V gene encodes CDR1 LNHDA and CDR2 SQIVND (reference sequence). The CDR3 loop spans 15 amino acids. V gave up 10 bases and J gave up 4 bases; unmatched junction bases: 11. This CDR3 is CATHLSGGVTGELFF. In DNA, the CDR3 is TGTGCCACCCATCTTTCAGGGGGCGTCACCGGGGAGCTGTTTTTT.

The chain is built from TRBV11-2 and TRBJ1-5; D unresolved. This CDR3 is built from 13 residues. V dropped 0 bases and J dropped 7 bases, with 7 bases sitting between them. CDR1 and CDR2 from the germline V gene are SGHAT and FQNNGV. In nucleotides, the CDR3 is TGTGCCAGCAGCTTAGACCTAGACCAGCCCCAGCATTTT. Amino acid sequence: CASSLDLDQPQHF.

CDR3 sequence: CASSIRGKVYEQYF. The CDR3 bases are TGTGCCAGTAGTATAAGGGGAAAGGTCTACGAGCAGTACTTC. The chain uses TRBV19 and TRBJ2-7; perhaps TRBD1 as D (5 bases). V dropped 2 bases and J dropped 3 bases, with 11 bases sitting between them. This CDR3 comprises 14 residues. Germline loops: CDR1 LNHDA, CDR2 SQIVND (reference sequence). The entire variable domain, with the rest obtained from reference TRBV19 and TRBJ2-7, is as follows: DGGITQSPKYLFRKEGQNVTLSCEQNLNHDAMYWYRQDPGQGLRLIYYSQIVNDFQKGDIAEGYSVSREKKESFPLTVTSAQKNPTAFYLCASSIRGKVYEQYFGPGTRLTVT.

V is TRBV5-4 and J is TRBJ2-2; D is unresolved. The CDR3 runs to 16 residues. V lost 4 bases and J lost 1, with 14 bases in between. Germline V gene sequence: CDR1 SGHNT, CDR2 YYREEE (reference sequence). Here the CDR3 reads CASSEDRRGNTGELFF. The CDR3 DNA reads as TGTGCCAGCAGCGAAGATAGGCGAGGGAACACCGGGGAGCTGTTTTTT.

V is TRBV6-5 and J is TRBJ2-7; a weak D match, TRBD1 (6 bases). CDR1 MNHEY and CDR2 SVGAGI come from the germline V gene. The length of the CDR3 is 13 residues. V gave up 2 bases and J gave up 7 bases, with 12 bases separating them. CDR3 sequence: CASSYPDRGEQYF. The CDR3 nucleotides are TGTGCCAGCAGTTACCCGGACAGAGGTGAGCAGTACTTC.

V and J are TRBV11-2 and TRBJ1-1, with 11 bases fitting TRBD1. The V segment lost 5 bases and the J segment 1 base; nucleotides outside the gene matches: 9. This CDR3 is 17 amino acids long. Per the germline V gene, CDR1 is SGHAT and CDR2 is FQNNGV. DNA for the CDR3: TGTGCCAGCAGCCCCGGGACAGGGGGTTTCGAGAACACTGAAGCTTTCTTT. Its protein product is CASSPGTGGFENTEAFF. Full variable domain (outside the CDR3, taken from reference TRBV11-2 and TRBJ1-1): EAGVAQSPRYKIIEKRQSVAFWCNPISGHATLYWYQQILGQGPKLLIQFQNNGVVDDSQLPKDRFSAERLKGVDSTLKIQPAKLEDSAVYLCASSPGTGGFENTEAFFGQGTRLTVV.

This chain links TRBV19 with TRBJ1-2, with no clear D. This CDR3 spans 15 amino acids. Germline V gene lookup returns CDR1 LNHDA and CDR2 SQIVND (reference sequence). V was clipped by 3 bases and J by 4 bases, with 15 bases between them. The CDR3 sequence is CASSIPDITSYGYTF. The CDR3 DNA is TGTGCCAGTAGTATCCCCGACATAACCTCCTATGGCTACACCTTC.

The chain is built from TRBV5-1 and TRBJ2-1; 13 positions match TRBD2. The ends lost 5 bases at V and 0 bases at J; junction bases unmatched: 8. Per the germline V gene, CDR1 is SGHRS and CDR2 is YFSETQ. CDR3 length: 18 residues. CDR3 nucleotide sequence: TGCGCCAGCAGGCGACTAGCGGGAGGTATCTTCTCCTACAATGAGCAGTTCTTC. Amino acids: CASRRLAGGIFSYNEQFF. Drawing the rest from reference TRBV5-1 and TRBJ2-1, the complete variable domain is KAGVTQTPRYLIKTRGQQVTLSCSPISGHRSVSWYQQTPGQGLQFLFEYFSETQRNKGNFPGRFSGRQFSNSRSEMNVSTLELGDSALYLCASRRLAGGIFSYNEQFFGPGTRLTVL.

V and J are TRBV11-2 and TRBJ1-4, with no clear D. The CDR3 runs 13 residues. V shed 2 bases and J shed 9 bases, with 10 bases lying between them. The germline CDR1 and CDR2 sequences are SGHAT and FQNNGV. The CDR3 bases are TGTGCCAGCAGCTTAAGCCCCTCCCAAAAACTGTTTTTT. As protein: CASSLSPSQKLFF. The whole variable domain, remainder taken from reference TRBV11-2 and TRBJ1-4, is EAGVAQSPRYKIIEKRQSVAFWCNPISGHATLYWYQQILGQGPKLLIQFQNNGVVDDSQLPKDRFSAERLKGVDSTLKIQPAKLEDSAVYLCASSLSPSQKLFFGSGTQLSVL.

The table lists this clone with a count of one. The V call is TRBV15, the J call TRBJ2-1; 10 bases align to TRBD1. The CDR3 is made up of 15 amino acids. Unmatched junction bases numbered 4, after V lost 1 base and J lost 7 bases. From germline, CDR1 is LNHNV and CDR2 YYDKDF (reference sequence). CDR3 loop: CATSRGGQGSNEQFF. The CDR3 DNA is TGTGCCACCAGCAGAGGGGGACAGGGGTCGAATGAGCAGTTCTTC.

The chain uses TRBV6-5 and TRBJ2-3, with 8 nucleotides matching TRBD2. CDR1 is MNHEY and CDR2 is SVGAGI in the germline V gene. The V segment lost 6 bases and the J segment 1 base; nucleotides outside the gene matches: 3. The CDR3 is 14 residues long. The DNA for the CDR3 is TGTGCCAGCAGAGCGGGAGTAGGCACAGATACGCAGTATTTT. Amino acids: CASRAGVGTDTQYF.

The chain recombines TRBV18 with TRBJ2-3; tentatively, D is TRBD2 (6 bases). This CDR3 has 15 amino acids. The V end was cut by 4 bases, the J end by 2 bases, with 13 bases between. Germline V gene sequence: CDR1 KGHSH, CDR2 LQKENI. This CDR3 reads CASSLRLGLTDTQYF. In DNA form, the CDR3 reads TGTGCCAGCTCACTTCGACTGGGACTCACAGATACGCAGTATTTT.

This chain connects TRBV7-2 to TRBJ2-2, with D possibly being TRBD1 (5 bases). CDR1 is SGHTA and CDR2 is FQGNSA in the germline V gene. The germline V and J ends were trimmed by 5 bases and 2 bases, with 9 bases remaining between them. The CDR3 loop spans 14 amino acids. CDR3 residues: CASSPDSNTGELFF. DNA for the CDR3: TGTGCCAGCAGCCCTGACAGTAACACCGGGGAGCTGTTTTTT.

The rearrangement uses TRBV9 and TRBJ2-2; TRBD2 might be the D (5 bases). Germline CDR1 is SGDLS and CDR2 is YYNGEE. This CDR3 comprises 15 residues. V lost 5 bases and J lost 5, with 16 bases in between. CDR3: CASSSDRGWTGELFF. As DNA, the CDR3 is TGTGCCAGCAGTTCGGACCGCGGGTGGACCGGGGAGCTGTTTTTT.

This clone was counted a single time. The rearrangement links TRBV4-1 to TRBJ2-1; 14 positions agree with TRBD2. From germline, CDR1 is MGHRA and CDR2 YSYEKL. Germline trimming cut 0 bases from V and 8 bases from J; bases unmatched to any gene: 6. This CDR3 has 17 amino acids. The chain's CDR3 is CASSQERLAGGPYEQFF. For the CDR3, the DNA is TGCGCCAGCAGCCAAGAGAGACTAGCGGGAGGGCCTTATGAGCAGTTCTTC.

The chain is built from TRBV19 and TRBJ1-1; unclear D gene. Trimming shortened V by 2 bases and J by 1 base, and 5 bases separated the two germline ends. The V gene's germline CDR1 is LNHDA and CDR2 SQIVND (reference sequence). This CDR3 has 13 residues. CDR3 loop: CASSINGNTEAFF. CDR3 in DNA: TGTGCCAGTAGTATAAACGGGAACACTGAAGCTTTCTTT.

This sequence joins TRBV6-6 and TRBJ2-3; D is possibly TRBD1 (7 bases). The CDR3 totals 15 residues. CDR1 and CDR2 (germline): MNHNY, SVGAGI (reference sequence). V shed 8 bases and J shed 1 base, with 16 bases lying between them. The CDR3 spells CASLQSRGGTDTQYF. Written as DNA, the CDR3 is TGTGCCAGCTTACAGTCCAGGGGGGGCACAGATACGCAGTATTTT.

The gene calls are TRBV7-9 and TRBJ2-7; D is perhaps TRBD1 (6 bases). Looked up from germline, CDR1 is SEHNR and CDR2 is FQNEAQ (reference sequence). This CDR3 comprises 15 residues. Trimming took off 5 bases at V and 2 bases at J, with 16 bases between the two ends. The CDR3 is CASSTRTELAYEQYF. Written as DNA, the CDR3 is TGTGCCAGCAGCACTAGGACAGAACTCGCCTACGAGCAGTACTTC. Based on the CDR3 plus reference TRBV7-9 and TRBJ2-7, the full variable domain is DTGVSQNPRHKITKRGQNVTFRCDPISEHNRLYWYRQTLGQGPEFLTYFQNEAQLEKSRLLSDRFSAERPKGSFSTLEIQRTEQGDSAMYLCASSTRTELAYEQYFGPGTRLTVT.

This clone was detected once. The J gene is TRBJ2-5, the V gene TRBV7-2, with 10 nucleotides matching TRBD2. This CDR3 has 15 residues. Germline V gives CDR1 SGHTA, CDR2 FQGNSA. Germline trimming cut 2 bases from V and 3 bases from J; bases unmatched to any gene: 3. Written as DNA, the CDR3 is TGTGCCAGCAGCTTAAGCGGACTAGCGGAAGAGACCCAGTACTTC. Protein sequence: CASSLSGLAEETQYF.

The chain couples TRBV6-4 to TRBJ1-6; possible D gene TRBD1, 5 bases. V was shortened by 0 bases and J by 3 bases, with 6 bases between the two germline ends. Germline CDR1 and CDR2: MRHNA and SNTAGT. The CDR3 has 15 residues. The CDR3 loop reads CASSDSTDYNSPLHF. CDR3 DNA sequence: TGTGCCAGCAGTGACTCGACAGACTATAATTCACCCCTCCACTTT.

The V call is TRBV2, the J call TRBJ2-7; 8 bases align to TRBD2. V gave up 6 bases and J gave up 5 bases; unmatched junction bases: 12. The CDR3 contains 15 residues. Germline V gene sequence: CDR1 SNHLY, CDR2 FYNNEI. CDR3 sequence: CASRPPGLEVDEQYF. As DNA, the CDR3 is TGTGCCAGCAGGCCCCCGGGACTAGAGGTCGACGAGCAGTACTTC. Full variable domain (missing parts from reference TRBV2 and TRBJ2-7): EPEVTQTPSHQVTQMGQEVILRCVPISNHLYFYWYRQILGQKVEFLVSFYNNEISEKSEIFDDQFSVERPDGSNFTLKIRSTKLEDSAMYFCASRPPGLEVDEQYFGPGTRLTVT.

The rearrangement uses TRBV11-2 and TRBJ2-7; 10 bases map to TRBD2. J gave up 0 bases and V 5 bases, and 7 bases lay outside the gene matches. Looked up from germline, CDR1 is SGHAT and CDR2 is FQNNGV. This CDR3 has 16 amino acids. The CDR3 loop reads CASSVATSGSSYEQYF. The CDR3 DNA is TGTGCCAGCAGCGTTGCGACTAGCGGGTCCTCCTACGAGCAGTACTTC.

The genes are TRBV28 and TRBJ2-2; TRBD1 is a possible D gene (6 bases). CDR1 and CDR2 (germline): MDHEN, SYDVKM. This CDR3 region has 15 residues. The ends were cut back, 8 bases at V and 8 bases at J, with 21 bases in the middle. CDR3 sequence reads: CASEGQLGEAGELFF. The CDR3 DNA reads as TGTGCCAGCGAAGGACAGCTCGGTGAGGCGGGGGAGCTGTTTTTT.